The 17 T cell receptor beta chains below come from one sample, sequenced in a study of technical replicates of blood from a few donors. Assay used: immunoSEQ multiplex PCR; TCRdb lists only in-frame clones, some missing. The sample shows some 70,000 clones, more than 85% of them seen only once. Input material: PBMCs. These receptor sequences come from a human donor in good health. Some clones in this sample may be carry-over from other donors' samples.

The chain couples TRBV6-1 to TRBJ1-2; D remains ambiguous. The CDR3 length is 11 residues. CDR1 is MNHNS and CDR2 is SASEGT in the germline V gene. Trimming removed 3 bases from V and 8 bases from J, with 7 bases in between. CDR3 sequence: CASSEGGGYTF. In DNA form, the CDR3 reads TGTGCCAGCAGTGAGGGAGGGGGCTACACCTTC.

V is TRBV7-9 and J is TRBJ2-3; 7 nucleotides match TRBD1. V lost 6 bases and J lost 6; bases outside the gene matches: 15. The germline V gene encodes CDR1 SEHNR and CDR2 FQNEAQ (reference sequence). The CDR3 loop spans 16 amino acids. CDR3 loop: CASSTETVRRGDTQYF. CDR3 in DNA: TGTGCCAGCAGTACCGAAACGGTCCGCAGGGGGGATACGCAGTATTTT.

This chain uses TRBV7-2 with TRBJ2-1; D not resolved. This CDR3 comprises 13 residues. V lost 3 bases to trimming and J lost 9 bases, with 12 bases between them. The germline gives CDR1 SGHTA, CDR2 FQGNSA. The CDR3 protein is CASSFIAAVEQFF. In nucleotides, the CDR3 is TGTGCCAGCAGCTTTATAGCCGCGGTTGAGCAGTTCTTC. Full variable domain (outside the CDR3, taken from reference TRBV7-2 and TRBJ2-1): GAGVSQSPSNKVTEKGKDVELRCDPISGHTALYWYRQSLGQGLEFLIYFQGNSAPDKSGLPSDRFSAERTGGSVSTLTIQRTQQEDSAVYLCASSFIAAVEQFFGPGTRLTVL.

V is TRBV2 and J is TRBJ1-2, with TRBD1 identical over 8 bases. The germline gives CDR1 SNHLY, CDR2 FYNNEI. With 5 bases clipped from V and 4 bases from J, the junction kept 9 bases outside the gene matches. There are 15 residues in the CDR3. The CDR3 spells CASSRGQGASYGYTF. The CDR3 nucleotides are TGTGCCAGCAGTCGAGGACAGGGAGCAAGCTATGGCTACACCTTC.

V gene TRBV14 combines with J gene TRBJ1-6; 8 bases align to TRBD1. V lost 1 base to trimming and J lost 9 bases; unmatched junction nucleotides: 5. The CDR3 has 15 amino acids. Germline V gives CDR1 SGHDN, CDR2 FVKESK. The CDR3 DNA is TGTGCCAGCAGCCAAGCAGGGACAGGCCGTTCACCCCTCCACTTT. Translation gives CASSQAGTGRSPLHF.

Note on this clone: At the DNA level, this CDR3 is encoded by other sequences in the same sample as well. This chain joins TRBV5-6 and TRBJ1-1; D might be TRBD1 (6 bases). Trimming removed 7 bases at V and 5 bases at J, with 18 bases between. CDR1 is SGHDT, CDR2 YYEEEE, per germline. The CDR3 totals 14 residues. The CDR3 DNA reads TGTGCCAGCTCATGGGGACAAGTGATGACTGAAGCTTTCTTT. Translating gives CASSWGQVMTEAFF.

The chain joins TRBV11-1 to TRBJ2-3, with a possible D match to TRBD2 (5 bases). CDR3 length: 17 residues. Trimming removed 2 bases from V and 0 bases from J, with 15 bases in between. Germline CDR1 is SGHAT and CDR2 is FQDESV (reference sequence). The DNA for the CDR3 is TGTGCCAGCAGCTTAATTTCGGGCGGGCTGAGCACAGATACGCAGTATTTT. Amino acid sequence: CASSLISGGLSTDTQYF.

This chain uses TRBV29-1 with TRBJ2-7; weak D call: TRBD2 (6 bases). Germline V gives CDR1 SQVTM, CDR2 ANQGSEA. V dropped 5 bases and J dropped 5 bases, with 19 bases sitting between them. The CDR3 spans 14 residues. CDR3 protein: CSVLGGWGFDEQYF. CDR3 in DNA: TGCAGCGTTCTGGGGGGATGGGGGTTCGACGAGCAGTACTTC.

The rearrangement joins TRBV12-5 to TRBJ2-1; TRBD1 agrees at 11 bases. The germline gives CDR1 LGHNT, CDR2 FRNRAP. The CDR3 consists of 16 residues. V lost 4 bases, J lost 6 bases, and 8 bases stayed unmatched. The CDR3 bases are TGTGCTAGTGGTTCACCTTCCGGGACAGGGGGCAATGAGCAGTTCTTC. Amino acids: CASGSPSGTGGNEQFF. Full variable domain (rest looked up from reference TRBV12-5 and TRBJ2-1): DARVTQTPRHKVTEMGQEVTMRCQPILGHNTVFWYRQTMMQGLELLAYFRNRAPLDDSGMPKDRFSAEMPDATLATLKIQPSEPRDSAVYFCASGSPSGTGGNEQFFGPGTRLTVL.

The rearrangement joins TRBV6-1 to TRBJ2-1, with 7 positions matching TRBD2. CDR1 is MNHNS and CDR2 is SASEGT in the germline V gene. V was pared by 6 bases and J by 3 bases, with 8 bases of the junction left unmatched. The CDR3 is made up of 15 amino acids. CDR3 nucleotide sequence: TGTGCCAGCAGAGGAGCGGGGAGACTCTACAATGAGCAGTTCTTC. This codes for CASRGAGRLYNEQFF.

This clone appeared a single time. The chain uses TRBV10-3 and TRBJ1-5; TRBD1 might be the D (6 bases). Germline V CDR1 and CDR2: ENHRY, SYGVKD. The CDR3 covers 15 residues. Trimming removed 3 bases from V and 1 base from J, with 10 bases in between. The CDR3 region is CAISDKGQSNQPQHF. DNA for the CDR3: TGTGCCATCAGTGATAAAGGACAGAGCAATCAGCCCCAGCATTTT.

This clone was counted only a few times. J is TRBJ1-3 and V is TRBV6-6, with a weak D call TRBD1 (5 bases). Trimming took off 0 bases at V and 0 bases at J, with 6 bases between the two ends. The CDR3 is 15 amino acids. Germline V gene data show CDR1 as MNHNY and CDR2 as SVGAGI (reference sequence). The CDR3 region is CASSYSGGSGNTIYF. The CDR3 DNA is TGTGCCAGCAGTTACTCCGGGGGCTCTGGAAACACCATATATTTT.

CDR3 protein: CASSYSQVTDTQYF. The CDR3 bases are TGTGCCAGCAGTTACTCACAGGTCACAGATACGCAGTATTTT. The J gene is TRBJ2-3, the V gene TRBV6-5, with a possible D match to TRBD1 (5 bases). The CDR3 loop spans 14 amino acids. The V end lost 0 bases, the J end lost 2 bases, and 6 bases lay between the germline ends. The germline CDR1 and CDR2 sequences are MNHEY and SVGAGI.

This chain links TRBV7-6 with TRBJ2-1; no clear D. The CDR3 is 17 residues long. Looked up from germline, CDR1 is SGHVS and CDR2 is FNYEAQ. With 0 bases removed from V and 0 bases from J, the gap between germline ends came to 12 bases. The CDR3: CASSLAPAPSSYNEQFF. The CDR3 DNA reads TGTGCCAGCAGCTTAGCGCCAGCGCCGAGCTCCTACAATGAGCAGTTCTTC.

This chain joins TRBV2 and TRBJ2-7; TRBD2 agrees at 11 bases. V shed 6 bases and J 2 bases; nucleotides not matched to a gene: 6. The CDR3 spans 15 residues. The germline V gene encodes CDR1 SNHLY and CDR2 FYNNEI. CDR3 amino acids: CASRPTSGRAYEQYF. The CDR3 DNA follows: TGTGCCAGCAGGCCTACTAGCGGGAGAGCCTACGAGCAGTACTTC.

This rearrangement joins TRBV7-2 to TRBJ1-5; 8 bases align to TRBD1. The CDR3 runs to 16 residues. Germline V gene sequence: CDR1 SGHTA, CDR2 FQGNSA. V trimming: 5 bases; J trimming: 0 bases; junction bases outside the gene matches: 6. CDR3 coding DNA: TGTGCCAGCAGCGGCGAGGGGACAGGTAGCAATCAGCCCCAGCATTTT. This codes for CASSGEGTGSNQPQHF.

This clone came up once. The chain is built from TRBV6-4 and TRBJ2-2; 7 bases match TRBD1. V shed 5 bases and J 4 bases; nucleotides not matched to a gene: 19. Germline V lookup: CDR1 MRHNA, CDR2 SNTAGT. The CDR3 runs to 19 residues. The CDR3 sequence is CASSKWGRDSEIITGELFF. The CDR3 DNA reads TGTGCCAGCAGTAAGTGGGGCCGGGACAGTGAAATAATCACCGGGGAGCTGTTTTTT.